This TCR beta chain was captured by sequencing in a study of control samples from healthy donors and cancer patients. Looked up from germline, CDR1 is MNHEY and CDR2 is SVGAGI. This CDR3 is 13 amino acids long. V lost 2 bases and J lost 5, with 9 bases in between. Clones were sequenced by immunoSEQ multiplex PCR, and TCRdb holds only the in-frame ones, with some missing. The data contain 120,000 or so clones, 80% to 95% of them singletons. Sequencing was done on a sample of PBMCs. The chain combines TRBV6-5 with TRBJ2-5; a weak D match, TRBD2 (6 bases). The clonotype was recovered from a man older than 75 with head and neck cancer. CDR3 sequence: CASSYGRDETQYF. Written as DNA, the CDR3 is TGTGCCAGCAGTTACGGGCGGGATGAGACCCAGTACTTC.